This TCR beta chain was captured in a study of post-analysis software for immune sequencing data. General study points: About 5 TRBV segments occurring more often in patients than controls included TRBV5-6, TRBV5-1 and TRBV20-1.

The V end lost 1 base, the J end lost 4 bases, and 6 bases lay between the germline ends. The CDR3 contains 13 residues. Germline loops: CDR1 LNHDA, CDR2 SQIVND (reference sequence). The library was made from cDNA and included unique molecular identifiers. TCRdb processed the PCR reads anew with MiXCR; each CDR3 protein has one entry. In the table there are 650,000 to 850,000 distinct CDR3 sequences, around 53% of which are singletons. On this clonotype itself: Its antigen is still unknown.

The chain couples TRBV19 to TRBJ2-3; D is uncertain. Input material: blood. This TCR was recovered from a girl aged 5-17 years with multiple sclerosis. DNA for the CDR3: TGTGCCAGTAGTATAGGGGTAGCAGATACGCAGTATTTT. It specifies CASSIGVADTQYF. The full variable domain, its missing parts supplied by reference TRBV19 and TRBJ2-3, is DGGITQSPKYLFRKEGQNVTLSCEQNLNHDAMYWYRQDPGQGLRLIYYSQIVNDFQKGDIAEGYSVSREKKESFPLTVTSAQKNPTAFYLCASSIGVADTQYFGPGTRLTVL.